The rows below give T cell receptor beta chains drawn from one sample of a study of blood T cells in healthy people across ages. A single record per CDR3 protein comes from TCRdb applying MiXCR to the 5' RACE reads. The sample yields approximately 800,000 distinct CDR3 sequences, 53% seen once. Input material: blood. Receptors originate from a man older than 75 in good health. Both conserved end residues are part of each CDR3. The order of the fields is D gene, J gene, clone size, V gene, CDR3 protein, CDR3 DNA. The D gene is left open where the match is weak. Size tells how often a clone was seen (once, few, many) or the class of an expanded clone, and some rows leave it out.

D gene: TRBD1; J gene: TRBJ2-7; clone size: .; V gene: TRBV13; CDR3 protein: CASSSYGTAAYEQYF; CDR3 DNA: TGTGCCAGCAGCTCATACGGGACAGCCGCCTACGAGCAGTACTTC
D gene: TRBD2; J gene: TRBJ2-3; clone size: few; V gene: TRBV2; CDR3 protein: CASRTGLAGGRGYAYF; CDR3 DNA: TGTGCCAGCAGGACGGGACTAGCGGGAGGAAGAGGATACGCGTATTTT
D gene: TRBD2; J gene: TRBJ2-2; clone size: .; V gene: TRBV12-3/TRBV12-4; CDR3 protein: CASSLEASGGNTGELFF; CDR3 DNA: TGTGCCAGCAGTTTAGAGGCTAGCGGGGGGAACACCGGGGAGCTGTTTTTT
D gene: TRBD1; J gene: TRBJ2-7; clone size: many; V gene: TRBV12-3/TRBV12-4; CDR3 protein: CASTPGQESEQYF; CDR3 DNA: TGTGCCAGCACTCCGGGACAGGAATCCGAGCAGTACTTC
D gene: TRBD1; J gene: TRBJ1-1; clone size: .; V gene: TRBV12-3/TRBV12-4; CDR3 protein: CASSSGTGGVWNTEAFF; CDR3 DNA: TGTGCCAGCAGCTCCGGGACAGGGGGCGTTTGGAACACTGAAGCTTTCTTT
D gene: .; J gene: TRBJ1-2; clone size: many; V gene: TRBV12-3/TRBV12-4; CDR3 protein: CASRYEGGNYGYTF; CDR3 DNA: TGTGCCAGCAGATACGAAGGGGGGAACTATGGCTACACCTTC
D gene: .; J gene: TRBJ2-3; clone size: many; V gene: TRBV29-1; CDR3 protein: CSVANAGDGDTQYF; CDR3 DNA: TGCAGCGTTGCTAACGCAGGGGACGGAGATACGCAGTATTTT
D gene: .; J gene: TRBJ2-6; clone size: .; V gene: TRBV6-1; CDR3 protein: CASSESRAGTGANVLTF; CDR3 DNA: TGTGCCAGCAGTGAAAGCCGGGCAGGGACTGGGGCCAACGTCCTGACTTTC
D gene: TRBD2; J gene: TRBJ2-5; clone size: .; V gene: TRBV2; CDR3 protein: CASKEVLAVQETQYF; CDR3 DNA: TGTGCCAGCAAGGAGGTTCTAGCGGTCCAAGAGACCCAGTACTTC
D gene: .; J gene: TRBJ1-2; clone size: .; V gene: TRBV7-3; CDR3 protein: CASSLTGLNNYGYTF; CDR3 DNA: TGTGCCAGCAGCTTAACCGGGCTGAATAACTATGGCTACACCTTC
D gene: .; J gene: TRBJ1-5; clone size: .; V gene: TRBV27; CDR3 protein: CASSFQEEGHLVKHF; CDR3 DNA: TGTGCCAGCAGTTTTCAGGAAGAGGGACATTTGGTTAAGCATTTT
D gene: .; J gene: TRBJ1-1; clone size: .; V gene: TRBV15; CDR3 protein: CATKAIRNTEAFF; CDR3 DNA: TGTGCCACCAAGGCGATACGGAACACTGAAGCTTTCTTT
D gene: .; J gene: TRBJ1-2; clone size: .; V gene: TRBV12-3/TRBV12-4; CDR3 protein: CASTGGGSNYGYTF; CDR3 DNA: TGTGCCAGCACTGGCGGGGGGTCAAACTATGGCTACACCTTC
D gene: .; J gene: TRBJ1-2; clone size: few; V gene: TRBV7-9; CDR3 protein: CASSLDGGPSTGGYTF; CDR3 DNA: TGTGCCAGCAGCTTAGATGGGGGCCCTTCAACGGGAGGCTACACCTTC
D gene: TRBD2; J gene: TRBJ2-3; clone size: few; V gene: TRBV12-5; CDR3 protein: CASGLGREFNHRYAYF; CDR3 DNA: TGTGCTAGTGGTTTGGGGCGGGAGTTCAATCACAGATACGCGTATTTT
D gene: .; J gene: TRBJ2-6; clone size: few; V gene: TRBV20-1; CDR3 protein: CSAREPGRGANVLTF; CDR3 DNA: TGCAGTGCTAGAGAACCAGGGAGAGGGGCCAACGTCCTGACTTTC
D gene: .; J gene: TRBJ2-4; clone size: .; V gene: TRBV7-2; CDR3 protein: CATMEEVAKNIQYF; CDR3 DNA: TGTGCCACCATGGAGGAGGTAGCCAAAAACATTCAGTACTTC